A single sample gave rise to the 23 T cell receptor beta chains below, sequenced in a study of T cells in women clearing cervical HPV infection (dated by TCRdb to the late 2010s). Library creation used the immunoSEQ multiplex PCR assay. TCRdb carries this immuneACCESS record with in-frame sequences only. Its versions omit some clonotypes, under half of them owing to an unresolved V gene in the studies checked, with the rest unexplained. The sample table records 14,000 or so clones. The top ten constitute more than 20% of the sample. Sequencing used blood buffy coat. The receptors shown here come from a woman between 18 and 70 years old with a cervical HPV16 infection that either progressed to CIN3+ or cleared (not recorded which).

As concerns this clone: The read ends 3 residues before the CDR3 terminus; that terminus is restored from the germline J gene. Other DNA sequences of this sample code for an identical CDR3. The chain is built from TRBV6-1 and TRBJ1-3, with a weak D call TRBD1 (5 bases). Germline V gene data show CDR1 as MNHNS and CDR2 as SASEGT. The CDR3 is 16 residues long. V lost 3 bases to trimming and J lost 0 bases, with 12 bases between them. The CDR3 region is CASSEAGRNSGNTIYF. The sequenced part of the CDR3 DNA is TGTGCCAGCAGTGAGGCAGGGCGTAACTCTGGAAACACC.

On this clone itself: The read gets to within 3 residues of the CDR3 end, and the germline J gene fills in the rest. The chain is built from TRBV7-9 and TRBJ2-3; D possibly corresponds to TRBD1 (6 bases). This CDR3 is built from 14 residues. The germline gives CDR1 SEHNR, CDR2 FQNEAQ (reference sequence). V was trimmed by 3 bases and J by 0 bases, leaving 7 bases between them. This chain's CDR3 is CASSFQGSTDTQYF. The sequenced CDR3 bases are TGTGCCAGCAGCTTCCAGGGGAGCACAGATACG.

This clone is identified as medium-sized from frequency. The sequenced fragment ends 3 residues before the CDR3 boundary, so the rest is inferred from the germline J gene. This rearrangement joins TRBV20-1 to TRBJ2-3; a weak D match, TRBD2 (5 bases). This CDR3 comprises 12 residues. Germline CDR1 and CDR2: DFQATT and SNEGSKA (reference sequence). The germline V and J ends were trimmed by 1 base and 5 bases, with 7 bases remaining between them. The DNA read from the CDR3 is TGCAGTGCTAGAGTTGCGGGAGATACG. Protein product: CSARVAGDT. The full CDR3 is CSARVAGDTQYF.

The CDR3 here is CASRPSDAAKNIQYF. Partial CDR3 DNA: TGTGCCAGCAGGCCTAGCGACGCGGCCAAAAACATT. The chain combines TRBV2 with TRBJ2-4; D may be TRBD2 (6 bases). The CDR3 end is not reached by the read, which stops 3 residues before it; the germline J gene fills it in. Per the germline V gene, CDR1 is SNHLY and CDR2 is FYNNEI. V gave up 6 bases and J gave up 1 base, with 13 bases separating them. The CDR3 loop spans 15 amino acids.

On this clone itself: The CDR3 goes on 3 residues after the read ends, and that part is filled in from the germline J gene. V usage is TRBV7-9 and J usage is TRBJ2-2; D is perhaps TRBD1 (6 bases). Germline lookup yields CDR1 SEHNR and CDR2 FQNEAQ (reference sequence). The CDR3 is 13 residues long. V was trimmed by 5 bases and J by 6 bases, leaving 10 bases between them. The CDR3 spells CASSVQGPGELFF. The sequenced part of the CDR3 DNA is TGTGCCAGCAGCGTCCAGGGGCCCGGGGAG.

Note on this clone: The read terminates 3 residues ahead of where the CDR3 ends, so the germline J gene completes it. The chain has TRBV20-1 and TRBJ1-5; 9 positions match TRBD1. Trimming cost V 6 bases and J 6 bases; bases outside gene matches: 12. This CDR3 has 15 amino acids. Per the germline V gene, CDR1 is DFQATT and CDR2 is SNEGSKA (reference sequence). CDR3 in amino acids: CSASPGQGTGQPQHF. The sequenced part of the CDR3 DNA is TGCAGTGCCAGCCCGGGACAGGGAACCGGTCAGCCC.

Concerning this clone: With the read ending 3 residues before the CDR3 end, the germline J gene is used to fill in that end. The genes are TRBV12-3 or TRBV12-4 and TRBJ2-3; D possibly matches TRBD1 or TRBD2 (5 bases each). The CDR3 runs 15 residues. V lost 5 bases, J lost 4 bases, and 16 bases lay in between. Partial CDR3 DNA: TGTGCCAGCAGTCTGGCCATCAGAGGGGCAGATACG. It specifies CASSLAIRGADT. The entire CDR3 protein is CASSLAIRGADTQYF.

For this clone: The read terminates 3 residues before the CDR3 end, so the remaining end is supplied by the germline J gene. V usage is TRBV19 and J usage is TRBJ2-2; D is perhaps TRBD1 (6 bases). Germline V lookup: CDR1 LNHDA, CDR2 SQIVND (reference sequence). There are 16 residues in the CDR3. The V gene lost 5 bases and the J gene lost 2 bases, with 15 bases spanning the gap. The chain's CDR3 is CASSPRGQLNTGELFF. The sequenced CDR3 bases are TGTGCCAGTAGTCCCCGGGGACAACTCAACACCGGGGAG.

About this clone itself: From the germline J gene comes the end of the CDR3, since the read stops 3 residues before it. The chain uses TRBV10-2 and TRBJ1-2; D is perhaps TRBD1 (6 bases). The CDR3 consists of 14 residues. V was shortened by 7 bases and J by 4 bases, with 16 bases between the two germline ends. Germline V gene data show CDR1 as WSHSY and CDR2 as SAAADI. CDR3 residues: CASTQGMLGYGYTF. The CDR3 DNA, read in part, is TGCGCCAGCACTCAGGGGATGTTGGGCTATGGC.

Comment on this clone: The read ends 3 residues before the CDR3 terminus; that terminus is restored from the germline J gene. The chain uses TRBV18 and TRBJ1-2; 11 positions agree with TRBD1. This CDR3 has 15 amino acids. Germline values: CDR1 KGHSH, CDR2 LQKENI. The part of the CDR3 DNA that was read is TGTGCCAGCTCACCTTCACAGGACAGGGGGCTCGGC. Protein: CASSPSQDRGLG. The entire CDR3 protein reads CASSPSQDRGLGYTF.

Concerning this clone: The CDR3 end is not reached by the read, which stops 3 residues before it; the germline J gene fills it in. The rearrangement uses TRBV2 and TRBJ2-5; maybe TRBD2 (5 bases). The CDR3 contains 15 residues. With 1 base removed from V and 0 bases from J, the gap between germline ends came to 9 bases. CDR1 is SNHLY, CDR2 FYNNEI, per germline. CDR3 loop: CASSEEASNQETQYF. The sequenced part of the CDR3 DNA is TGTGCCAGCAGTGAAGAGGCTAGCAACCAAGAGACC.

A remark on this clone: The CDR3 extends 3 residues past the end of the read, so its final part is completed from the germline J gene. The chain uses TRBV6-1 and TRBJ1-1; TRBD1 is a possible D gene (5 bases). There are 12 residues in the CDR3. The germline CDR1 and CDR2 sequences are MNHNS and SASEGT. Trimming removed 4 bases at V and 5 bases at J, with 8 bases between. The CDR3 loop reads CASSVQATEAFF. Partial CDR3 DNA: TGTGCCAGCAGTGTACAGGCGACTGAA.

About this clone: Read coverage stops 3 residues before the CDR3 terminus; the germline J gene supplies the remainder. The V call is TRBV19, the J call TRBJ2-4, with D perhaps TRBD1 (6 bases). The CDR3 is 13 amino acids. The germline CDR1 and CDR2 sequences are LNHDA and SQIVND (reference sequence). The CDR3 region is CASSLRGDYGQYF. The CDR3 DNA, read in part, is TGTGCCAGTAGCCTCAGGGGTGACTATGGT.

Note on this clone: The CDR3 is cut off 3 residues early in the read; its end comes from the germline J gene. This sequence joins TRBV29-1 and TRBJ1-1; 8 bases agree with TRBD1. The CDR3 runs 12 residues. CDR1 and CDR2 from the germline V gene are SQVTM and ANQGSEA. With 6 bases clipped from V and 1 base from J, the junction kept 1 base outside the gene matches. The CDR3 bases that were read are TGCAGCGTGGGGACAGGGAACACTGAA. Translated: CSVGTGNTE. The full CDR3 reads CSVGTGNTEAFF.

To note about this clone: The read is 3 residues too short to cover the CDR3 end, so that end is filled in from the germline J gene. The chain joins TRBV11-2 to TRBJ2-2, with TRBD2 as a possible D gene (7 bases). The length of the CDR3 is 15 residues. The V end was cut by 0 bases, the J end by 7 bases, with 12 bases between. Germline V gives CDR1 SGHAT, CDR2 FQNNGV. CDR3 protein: CASSLEGGPNGELFF. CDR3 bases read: TGTGCCAGCAGCTTAGAGGGGGGGCCGAACGGGGAG.

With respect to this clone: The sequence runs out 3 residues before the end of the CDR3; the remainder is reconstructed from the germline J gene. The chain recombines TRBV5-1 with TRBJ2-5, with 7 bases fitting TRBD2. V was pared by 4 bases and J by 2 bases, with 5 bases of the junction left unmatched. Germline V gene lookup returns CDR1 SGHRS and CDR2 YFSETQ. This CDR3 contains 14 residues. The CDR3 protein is CASSPSGAQETQYF. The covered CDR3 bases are TGCGCCAGCAGCCCGAGCGGGGCTCAAGAGACC. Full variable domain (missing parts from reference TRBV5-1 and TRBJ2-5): KAGVTQTPRYLIKTRGQQVTLSCSPISGHRSVSWYQQTPGQGLQFLFEYFSETQRNKGNFPGRFSGRQFSNSRSEMNVSTLELGDSALYLCASSPSGAQETQYFGPGTRLLVL.

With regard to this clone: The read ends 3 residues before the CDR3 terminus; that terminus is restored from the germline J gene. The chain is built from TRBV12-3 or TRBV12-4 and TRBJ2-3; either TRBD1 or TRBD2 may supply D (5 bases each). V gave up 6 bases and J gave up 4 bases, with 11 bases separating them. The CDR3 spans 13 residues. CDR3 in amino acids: CASRSEGSDTQYF. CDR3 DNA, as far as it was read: TGTGCCAGCAGGTCTGAGGGGTCAGATACG.

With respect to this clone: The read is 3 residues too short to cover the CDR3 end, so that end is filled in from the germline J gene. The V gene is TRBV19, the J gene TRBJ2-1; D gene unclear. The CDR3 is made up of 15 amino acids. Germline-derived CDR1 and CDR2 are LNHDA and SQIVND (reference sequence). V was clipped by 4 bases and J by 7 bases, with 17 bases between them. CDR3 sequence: CASSTTHYDPNEQFF. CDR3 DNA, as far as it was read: TGTGCCAGTAGTACCACACACTACGACCCGAATGAG.

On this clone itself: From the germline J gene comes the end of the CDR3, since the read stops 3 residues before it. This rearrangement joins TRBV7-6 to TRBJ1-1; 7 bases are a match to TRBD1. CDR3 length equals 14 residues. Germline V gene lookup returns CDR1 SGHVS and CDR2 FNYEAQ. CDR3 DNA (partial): TGTGCCAGCAGCTTACAGGGGGGATGGAATGAG. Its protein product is CASSLQGGWNE. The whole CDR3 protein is CASSLQGGWNEAFF.

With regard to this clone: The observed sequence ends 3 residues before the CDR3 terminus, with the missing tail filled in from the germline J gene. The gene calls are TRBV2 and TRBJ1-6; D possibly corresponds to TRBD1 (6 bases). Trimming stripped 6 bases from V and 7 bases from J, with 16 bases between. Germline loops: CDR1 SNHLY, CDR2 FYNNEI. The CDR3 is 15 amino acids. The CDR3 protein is CASSARSGANSPLHF. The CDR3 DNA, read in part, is TGTGCCAGCAGCGCTAGGTCAGGGGCCAATTCACCC.

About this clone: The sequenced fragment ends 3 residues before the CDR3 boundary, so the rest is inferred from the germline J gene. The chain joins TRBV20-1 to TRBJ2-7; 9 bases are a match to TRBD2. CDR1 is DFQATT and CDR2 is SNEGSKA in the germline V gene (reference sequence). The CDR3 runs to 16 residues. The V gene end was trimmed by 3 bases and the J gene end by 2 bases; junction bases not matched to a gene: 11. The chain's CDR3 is CSARGVAGALAYEQYF. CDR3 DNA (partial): TGCAGTGCTAGGGGGGTAGCGGGGGCCCTCGCCTACGAG.

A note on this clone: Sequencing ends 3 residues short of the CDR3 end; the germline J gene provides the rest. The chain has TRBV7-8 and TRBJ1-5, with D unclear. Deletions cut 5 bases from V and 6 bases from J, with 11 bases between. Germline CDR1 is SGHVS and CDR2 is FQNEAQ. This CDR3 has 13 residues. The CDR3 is CASSPGFRQPQHF. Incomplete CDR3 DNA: TGTGCCAGCAGCCCCGGTTTCCGTCAGCCC.

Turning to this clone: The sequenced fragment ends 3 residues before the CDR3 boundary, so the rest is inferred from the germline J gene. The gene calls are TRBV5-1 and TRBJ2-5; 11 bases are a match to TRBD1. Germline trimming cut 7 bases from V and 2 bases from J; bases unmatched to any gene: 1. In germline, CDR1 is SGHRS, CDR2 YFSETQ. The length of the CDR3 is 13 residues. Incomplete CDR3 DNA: TGCGCCAGCGGGACAGGGGGTCAAGAGACC. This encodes CASGTGGQET. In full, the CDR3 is CASGTGGQETQYF.